Listed below are T cell receptor beta chains from one sample, sequenced in a study of response to subunit inactivated influenza vaccine. Each CDR3 protein gets one entry after TCRdb re-called the RT-PCR reads with MiXCR. The repertoire holds more than 500,000 distinct CDR3 sequences, with around 11% as singletons. This same sample was also taken into another study, of T cells expressing NK-cell markers.

The specimen comprised PBMCs from blood, sampled on the day of vaccination. These receptor sequences come from a man in his fifties who received an inactivated influenza vaccine. Each CDR3 is given with its conserved first and last residue. D genes are given only for firm matches. Rows give clone size only sometimes, using once, few, many, or a class for an expanded clone.

TRBV7-2	-	13	few	TRBJ2-2	TGTGCCAGCAGACGGGAGAGGGCCGGGGAGCTGTTTTTT	CASRRERAGELFF
TRBV9	-	16	few	TRBJ1-6	TGTGCCAGCAGCGTAGGTCAGGGATGGGATAATTCACCCCTCCACTTT	CASSVGQGWDNSPLHF
TRBV11-2	-	15	-	TRBJ1-1	TGTGCCAGCCGTCAGACAGACCTCATGAACACTGAAGCTTTCTTT	CASRQTDLMNTEAFF
TRBV27	TRBD2	15	many	TRBJ2-5	TGTGCCAGCAGTTTATCCGGAATAGCGGGAGGGACCCAGTACTTC	CASSLSGIAGGTQYF
TRBV12-3/TRBV12-4	TRBD1	14	few	TRBJ1-5	TGTGCCAGCAGCCGGGACAGGGTAGAAGGGCCCCAGCATTTT	CASSRDRVEGPQHF
TRBV7-9	TRBD2	15	many	TRBJ2-1	TGTGCCAGCAGCCCCGGGCGGGGGGCCTACAATGAGCAGTTCTTC	CASSPGRGAYNEQFF
TRBV27	-	15	few	TRBJ2-1	TGTGCCAGCAGTTTGCAACAGGGAATTTCCAATGAGCAGTTCTTC	CASSLQQGISNEQFF
TRBV9	-	14	-	TRBJ2-7	TGTGCCAGCAGCGTAGGGGGGGCAACCTACGAGCAGTACTTC	CASSVGGATYEQYF
TRBV7-9	TRBD2	14	few	TRBJ2-3	TGTGCCAGCAGCACTAGCGCGGGAGCAGATACGCAGTATTTT	CASSTSAGADTQYF
TRBV3-1	-	13	-	TRBJ2-7	TGTGCCAGCAGCCAAGGGAGGAGGTACGAGCAGTACTTC	CASSQGRRYEQYF
TRBV7-9	-	14	few	TRBJ1-3	TGTGCCAGCAGCTTAGGTCCCTCTGGAAACACCATATATTTT	CASSLGPSGNTIYF
TRBV28	-	14	-	TRBJ1-2	TGTGCCAGCAGTTTTTCCCTATTGGGCTATGGCTACACCTTC	CASSFSLLGYGYTF
TRBV7-9	TRBD1	15	-	TRBJ1-2	TGTGCCAGCAGCTTAGGAGCTCGGCAGGGGGCTGGCTACACCTTC	CASSLGARQGAGYTF
TRBV12-3/TRBV12-4	-	16	few	TRBJ2-1	TGTGCCAGCAGTTTATCACAGGCCTACTCCTACAATGAGCAGTTCTTC	CASSLSQAYSYNEQFF
TRBV27	TRBD1	16	few	TRBJ2-5	TGTGCCAGCAGTGCCGAATGGACAGGGCACCAAGAGACCCAGTACTTC	CASSAEWTGHQETQYF
TRBV9	TRBD2	16	-	TRBJ2-2	TGTGCCAGCAGCCCCTCCTTTCGGGGGGACACCGGGGAGCTGTTTTTT	CASSPSFRGDTGELFF
TRBV7-9	TRBD2	15	few	TRBJ2-1	TGTGCCAGCAGCGGACTAGTGATCTCCTACAATGAGCAGTTCTTC	CASSGLVISYNEQFF
TRBV7-9	-	17	-	TRBJ1-3	TGTGCCAGCAGCTCGCAATTCCCCACAGGGTCTGGAAACACCATATATTTT	CASSSQFPTGSGNTIYF
TRBV7-9	TRBD1	15	few	TRBJ1-1	TGTGCCAGCAGCCCCGGACAGGAATGGTACACTGAAGCTTTCTTT	CASSPGQEWYTEAFF
TRBV7-2	-	14	few	TRBJ1-5	TGTGCCAGCAGACCGGCGGGGGGTAATCAGCCCCAGCATTTT	CASRPAGGNQPQHF
TRBV29-1	TRBD2	14	few	TRBJ2-1	TGCAGCGTTGATAGGACTAGCGGTCGGAATGAGCAGTTCTTC	CSVDRTSGRNEQFF
TRBV6-5	-	11	few	TRBJ2-1	TGTGCCTCTGGCCGGCGGGTTGGGCAGTTCTTC	CASGRRVGQFF
TRBV7-2	TRBD1	15	-	TRBJ1-2	TGTGCCAGCAGCCCAAGGACAGGGTTTGGCTATGGCTACACCTTC	CASSPRTGFGYGYTF
TRBV28	-	15	-	TRBJ2-7	TGTGCCAGCAGTCTAGCGGGACAGGTCTCCTACGAGCAGTACTTC	CASSLAGQVSYEQYF
TRBV27	TRBD1	16	-	TRBJ2-2	TGTGCCAGCAGTTCCCTACAGGGGATAGGTGCCGGGGAGCTGTTTTTT	CASSSLQGIGAGELFF
TRBV6-2/TRBV6-3	TRBD2	15	-	TRBJ2-1	TGTGCCAGCAGCCCTGGACTAGCGGGAGCTGGCGAGCAGTTCTTC	CASSPGLAGAGEQFF
TRBV28	TRBD1	16	-	TRBJ1-6	TGTGCCAGCAGACCGACAGGGCTCTCCTATAATTCACCCCTCCACTTT	CASRPTGLSYNSPLHF
TRBV25-1	TRBD2	19	-	TRBJ2-1	TGTGCCAGCAGTTCGGTCGGACCGGGACTAGCGGGCTACACGAATGAGCAGTTCTTC	CASSSVGPGLAGYTNEQFF
TRBV11-2	-	15	-	TRBJ1-2	TGTGCCAGCAGCTTATCTCATTCCGTGAACTATGGCTACACCTTC	CASSLSHSVNYGYTF